These 10 T cell receptor beta chains were sequenced from one sample in a study of T cell responses to AZD1222 COVID-19 vaccine. Profiling relied on immunoSEQ multiplex PCR, and the TCRdb table lists in-frame clones only, not all of them. The sample includes 120,000 or so clones, 81% of them seen just once. The material sequenced was peripheral blood, taken on day 0 of AZD1222 vaccination. These receptors came from an adult in good health.

To note about this clone: A read error may explain this, as a much larger clone is one base away. V and J are TRBV27 and TRBJ2-7, with 8 bases lining up with TRBD2. Germline assignment: CDR1 MNHEY and CDR2 SMNVEV (reference sequence). V trimming: 5 bases; J trimming: 2 bases; junction bases outside the gene matches: 11. The CDR3 contains 16 residues. CDR3 DNA sequence: TGTGCCAGCAGTCCGCCCGGGGGGGGGCCGCCCTACGAGCAGTACTTC. This encodes CASSPPGGGPPYEQYF.

This chain joins TRBV9 and TRBJ2-5; TRBD1 or TRBD2 may be the D gene (6 bases each). This CDR3 contains 16 residues. Germline lookup yields CDR1 SGDLS and CDR2 YYNGEE. Trimming shortened V by 3 bases and J by 2 bases, and 17 bases separated the two germline ends. DNA of the CDR3: TGTGCCAGCAGCGCCGCCCTGGGGGCGGGGCAAGAGACCCAGTACTTC. Protein product: CASSAALGAGQETQYF. Full variable domain (outside the CDR3, taken from reference TRBV9 and TRBJ2-5): DSGVTQTPKHLITATGQRVTLRCSPRSGDLSVYWYQQSLDQGLQFLIQYYNGEERAKGNILERFSAQQFPDLHSELNLSSLELGDSALYFCASSAALGAGQETQYFGPGTRLLVL.

This chain links TRBV4-3 with TRBJ1-2, with D possibly matching TRBD1 (6 bases). The V gene's germline CDR1 is LGHNA and CDR2 YSLEER. This CDR3 has 15 amino acids. Trimming removed 3 bases at V and 0 bases at J, with 11 bases between. In nucleotides, the CDR3 is TGCGCCAGCAGCCAGGGGGCGAGGTCTAACTATGGCTACACCTTC. Translated, it gives CASSQGARSNYGYTF.

The rearrangement uses TRBV5-1 and TRBJ1-5; TRBD1 matches at 9 bases. The CDR3 extends over 15 amino acids. Germline V gives CDR1 SGHRS, CDR2 YFSETQ. After removal of 4 bases from V and 4 bases from J, the junction contained 6 bases not matched to a gene. CDR3 in DNA: TGCGCCAGCAGCCGGACAGGGGCCGGAAATCAGCCCCAGCATTTT. Residues: CASSRTGAGNQPQHF.

The chain joins TRBV12-5 to TRBJ2-3; possible D gene TRBD2, 6 bases. CDR3 length: 13 amino acids. Between the trimmed V and J ends, which lost 4 bases and 3 bases, there was a span of 8 bases. The germline V gene encodes CDR1 LGHNT and CDR2 FRNRAP. The DNA for the CDR3 is TGTGCTAGTGGTTATGGGGGGACAGATACGCAGTATTTT. It translates to CASGYGGTDTQYF.

This clone came up once. The gene calls are TRBV28 and TRBJ2-3; 9 bases are a match to TRBD2. Trimming at V came to 1 base and at J to 2 bases, leaving 7 bases not matched to a gene. Germline loops: CDR1 MDHEN, CDR2 SYDVKM. This CDR3 has 17 residues. CDR3 residues: CASSLLPTSGTTDTQYF. The DNA of the CDR3 is TGTGCCAGCAGTTTATTGCCGACTAGCGGAACCACAGATACGCAGTATTTT.

DNA of the CDR3: TGCGCCAGCAGTCCCGGGGGGGACACGTCTGGAAACACCATATATTTT. This sequence encodes CASSPGGDTSGNTIYF. The rearrangement links TRBV5-1 to TRBJ1-3, with a tentative D call TRBD1 (6 bases). The CDR3 spans 16 residues. Germline CDR1 reads SGHRS; CDR2 reads YFSETQ. The V gene lost 5 bases and the J gene lost 1 base, with 16 bases spanning the gap. Using reference TRBV5-1 and TRBJ1-3 for the parts outside the CDR3, the full variable domain is KAGVTQTPRYLIKTRGQQVTLSCSPISGHRSVSWYQQTPGQGLQFLFEYFSETQRNKGNFPGRFSGRQFSNSRSEMNVSTLELGDSALYLCASSPGGDTSGNTIYFGEGSWLTVV.

The rearrangement links TRBV6-2 or TRBV6-3 to TRBJ1-2; D call uncertain. This CDR3 is 12 amino acids long. V was shortened by 2 bases and J by 8 bases, with 9 bases between the two germline ends. Germline V CDR1 and CDR2: MNHEY, SVGEGT. The DNA of the CDR3 is TGTGCCAGCAGTTACGGTCAGGAAGGCTACACCTTC. It codes for CASSYGQEGYTF.

This chain uses TRBV3-1 (or the pseudogene TRBV3-2) with TRBJ2-7, with no clear D. The CDR3 is made up of 13 amino acids. CDR1 is LGHDT and CDR2 is YNNKEL in the germline V gene (reference sequence). V was clipped by 1 base and J by 4 bases, with 8 bases between them. For the CDR3, the DNA is TGTGCCAGCAGCCAAGCCGACGCGTACGAGCAGTACTTC. Translation gives CASSQADAYEQYF.

This clone showed up just once. The V call is TRBV4-3, the J call TRBJ2-5, with 9 bases lining up with TRBD1. CDR3 length: 15 amino acids. CDR1 LGHNA and CDR2 YSLEER come from the germline V gene. The trim removed 1 base at V and 3 bases at J, leaving 3 bases unmatched. The CDR3 spells CASSQGDRDEETQYF. In DNA form, the CDR3 reads TGCGCCAGCAGCCAAGGGGACAGGGACGAAGAGACCCAGTACTTC.